This T cell receptor (beta chain) came from a study of T cells in Graves' hyperthyroidism and ophthalmopathy. General observations from the study: Among thyroid clonotypes expanded above 0.001, most also appeared in blood.

On this clonotype: Its specificity is unknown.

This CDR3 region has 15 residues. V lost 3 bases and J lost 7, with 16 bases in between. The germline CDR1 and CDR2 sequences are MDHEN and SYDVKM. TCR beta CDR3 regions were amplified from RNA. The TCR CDR3 was amplified in a first-round RT-PCR using the HTBI primer set. In TCRdb, the multiplex PCR reads were re-called with MiXCR into one record per CDR3 protein. Of 350,000 or so distinct CDR3 sequences listed, approximately 18% are singletons. Uncontrolled infection, other autoimmune disease, pregnancy or lactation disqualified patients from enrolment. The PBMCs had their origin in approximately 10 ml of fresh peripheral blood.

The J gene is TRBJ1-5, the V gene TRBV28; D possibly corresponds to TRBD1 (5 bases). The specimen sequenced was blood. This TCR was recovered from a woman in her twenties or thirties with Graves' hyperthyroidism that later progressed to Graves' ophthalmopathy. The CDR3 sequence is CASSFSQGIWQPQHF. As DNA, the CDR3 is TGTGCCAGCAGTTTTTCTCAGGGAATATGGCAGCCCCAGCATTTT.